One and the same sample provided the 20 T cell receptor beta chains below, sequenced in a study of radiation and T cells in renal cell carcinoma. As for time point: blood 4 weeks post-SBRT, at nephrectomy. Treatment denoted: 15 Gy SBRT to primary tumor, nephrectomy 4 weeks later. Sequencing was performed with immunoSEQ multiplex PCR; in TCRdb, only in-frame clones are kept and a portion is missing. The table records 60,000 to 75,000 clones, about three quarters of them present only once. Sequencing used blood, obtained from a patient whose treatment included radiotherapy and nephrectomy. The origin of the receptors is a man in his 60s with renal cell carcinoma.

The chain uses TRBV6-5 and TRBJ2-6; D is uncertain. Germline V CDR1 and CDR2: MNHEY, SVGAGI. V lost 5 bases and J 2 bases, leaving 7 bases between the germline ends. The CDR3 has 14 residues. The CDR3 region has the DNA TGTGCCAGCAGTCGTAGGGCTGGGGCCAACGTCCTGACTTTC. Translated: CASSRRAGANVLTF.

V gene TRBV7-7 combines with J gene TRBJ2-5; D perhaps matches TRBD1 (6 bases). V lost 4 bases and J lost 8, with 20 bases in between. The germline V gene encodes CDR1 SSHAT and CDR2 FNYEAQ (reference sequence). The CDR3 consists of 15 residues. The chain's CDR3 is CASSSGHSSQKTQYF. CDR3 bases: TGTGCCAGCAGCTCGGGACACTCGTCACAAAAAACCCAGTACTTC.

This chain links TRBV6-5 with TRBJ1-1, with D perhaps TRBD1 (5 bases). The V gene lost 5 bases and the J gene lost 2 bases, with 12 bases spanning the gap. Per the germline V gene, CDR1 is MNHEY and CDR2 is SVGAGI. The CDR3 length is 14 residues. CDR3 residues: CASSNFDRNTEAFF. CDR3 sequence (DNA): TGTGCCAGCAGTAATTTCGACAGAAACACTGAAGCTTTCTTT.

The chain carries TRBV11-3 and TRBJ2-3; D is ambiguous. The germline V and J ends were trimmed by 7 bases and 7 bases, with 9 bases remaining between them. CDR1 is SGHNT and CDR2 is YENEEA in the germline V gene. CDR3 length: 11 residues. CDR3 nucleotide sequence: TGTGCCAGCAAAGGCCCGAATACGCAGTATTTT. It encodes CASKGPNTQYF.

The CDR3, as DNA: TGTGCCAGCAGTCTCGCTAGCGGGAACTACGAGCAGTACGTC. Translation: CASSLASGNYEQYV. The chain recombines TRBV6-1 with TRBJ2-7, with 9 bases matching TRBD2. Germline CDR1 reads MNHNS; CDR2 reads SASEGT. CDR3 length: 14 residues. With V trimmed by 5 bases and J by 3 bases, 5 bases remained unmatched.

Of note for this clone: The junction departs from the called germline gene at one end, perhaps through a read error. The chain links TRBV7-2 to TRBJ1-6, with D tentatively TRBD1 (5 bases). CDR1 is SGHTA and CDR2 is FQGNSA in the germline V gene. CDR3 length: 18 amino acids. In DNA, the CDR3 is TGCGCCAGCAGCCAAGATGGGGCATCGAGCTCCTATAATTCACCCCTCCACTTT. Protein product: CASSQDGASSSYNSPLHF.

This clone showed up just once. J is TRBJ2-1 and V is TRBV27; TRBD2 aligns across 11 bases. Losses at the gene ends were 5 bases for V and 9 bases for J; bases not matched to a gene: 18. Per germline, CDR1 MNHEY and CDR2 SMNVEV (reference sequence). The CDR3 totals 18 residues. The CDR3 here is CASSPLRTSGPSVTEQFF. CDR3 bases: TGTGCCAGCAGTCCCCTCAGGACTAGCGGGCCCTCAGTTACTGAGCAGTTCTTC.

The J gene is TRBJ2-1, the V gene TRBV7-6; 9 positions agree with TRBD2. The ends lost 3 bases at V and 3 bases at J; junction bases unmatched: 3. Germline assignment: CDR1 SGHVS and CDR2 FNYEAQ. CDR3 length: 15 residues. The CDR3: CASSFLAGVYNEQFF. In DNA form, the CDR3 reads TGTGCCAGCAGCTTTTTAGCGGGGGTCTACAATGAGCAGTTCTTC.

The chain has TRBV19 and TRBJ2-5; D is unclear. Trimming took off 3 bases at V and 3 bases at J, with 8 bases between the two ends. This CDR3 spans 13 amino acids. Germline lookup yields CDR1 LNHDA and CDR2 SQIVND (reference sequence). CDR3 loop: CASSINVKETQYF. CDR3 nucleotides: TGTGCCAGTAGTATCAATGTGAAAGAGACCCAGTACTTC. The complete variable domain, with remaining parts taken from reference TRBV19 and TRBJ2-5, reads DGGITQSPKYLFRKEGQNVTLSCEQNLNHDAMYWYRQDPGQGLRLIYYSQIVNDFQKGDIAEGYSVSREKKESFPLTVTSAQKNPTAFYLCASSINVKETQYFGPGTRLLVL.

This chain connects TRBV12-2 to TRBJ2-7. TRBV12-2 is a pseudogene segment. This CDR3 is 9 amino acids long. CDR3 nucleotide sequence: TGTGCAAGTCGCGGGGGGCAGTACTTC. Translation gives CASRGGQYF.

The V and J genes are TRBV4-3 and TRBJ1-2; 8 positions match TRBD1. Germline assignment: CDR1 LGHNA and CDR2 YSLEER. The CDR3 has 15 residues. J was trimmed by 4 bases and V by 2 bases; bases with no gene match: 6. The CDR3, as DNA: TGCGCCAGCAGCCAACGCCCTGGACAGGGCTATGGCTACACCTTC. Amino acid sequence: CASSQRPGQGYGYTF.

The chain links TRBV27 to TRBJ2-5; 14 bases are shared with TRBD2. The trim removed 6 bases at V and 3 bases at J, leaving 6 bases unmatched. CDR3 length equals 16 residues. CDR1 and CDR2 from the germline V gene are MNHEY and SMNVEV (reference sequence). In nucleotides, the CDR3 is TGTGCCAGCAGCCCATGGACTAGCGGGGGGAAAGAGACCCAGTACTTC. Protein product: CASSPWTSGGKETQYF.

V is TRBV6-5 and J is TRBJ1-4; no reliable D call. The CDR3 is 15 amino acids. Trimming removed 2 bases from V and 8 bases from J, with 15 bases in between. Per germline, CDR1 MNHEY and CDR2 SVGAGI. The DNA for the CDR3 is TGTGCCAGCAGTTACGCCGCCGGAGCCCCGGAAAAACTGTTTTTT. Protein: CASSYAAGAPEKLFF.

The V and J genes are TRBV6-5 and TRBJ2-4; 7 bases align to TRBD2. The ends lost 6 bases at V and 8 bases at J; junction bases unmatched: 7. CDR1 MNHEY and CDR2 SVGAGI come from the germline V gene. This CDR3 region has 13 residues. CDR3 coding DNA: TGTGCCAGCAGGGGGATGGGGGGGGACATTCAGTACTTC. This sequence encodes CASRGMGGDIQYF.

The table lists this clone with a few counts. The rearrangement links TRBV9 to TRBJ2-5; the match to TRBD1 covers 9 bases. Trimming removed 5 bases from V and 5 bases from J; junction bases left unmatched: 7. CDR1 and CDR2 from the germline V gene are SGDLS and YYNGEE. The CDR3 spans 14 residues. CDR3 sequence reads: CASRGQGKGETQYF. The DNA for the CDR3 is TGTGCCAGCAGGGGACAGGGTAAAGGGGAGACCCAGTACTTC.

The J gene is TRBJ2-5, the V gene TRBV7-2; the D gene is possibly TRBD2 (6 bases). Germline V gene sequence: CDR1 SGHTA, CDR2 FQGNSA. V was pared by 1 base and J by 2 bases, with 11 bases between. This CDR3 has 15 residues. In DNA, the CDR3 is TGTGCCAGCAGCTTAGTCGCGGGACTTCAAGAGACCCAGTACTTC. Protein product: CASSLVAGLQETQYF. The variable domain in full, with the rest retrieved from reference TRBV7-2 and TRBJ2-5, is GAGVSQSPSNKVTEKGKDVELRCDPISGHTALYWYRQSLGQGLEFLIYFQGNSAPDKSGLPSDRFSAERTGGSVSTLTIQRTQQEDSAVYLCASSLVAGLQETQYFGPGTRLLVL.

The sample holds many counts of this clone. The chain uses TRBV10-1 and TRBJ2-2; 11 positions match TRBD2. With V trimmed by 4 bases and J by 2 bases, 6 bases remained unmatched. Germline loops: CDR1 WNHNN, CDR2 SYGVQD (reference sequence). This CDR3 region has 17 residues. The CDR3 DNA reads as TGCGCCAGCAGTGGGACACTAGCGGGGGACAACACCGGGGAGCTGTTTTTT. The encoded protein is CASSGTLAGDNTGELFF.

This clone came up a few times. The V call is TRBV9, the J call TRBJ2-3, with TRBD1 identical over 9 bases. The germline V gene has CDR1 SGDLS and CDR2 YYNGEE. The CDR3 spans 16 residues. V gave up 4 bases and J gave up 6 bases; unmatched junction bases: 12. Written as DNA, the CDR3 is TGTGCCAGCAGCTTTCCAAGGGACAGGGTCGAGGATACGCAGTATTTT. This codes for CASSFPRDRVEDTQYF.

The V and J genes are TRBV11-3 and TRBJ2-1; 11 bases are a match to TRBD2. Germline V gene sequence: CDR1 SGHNT, CDR2 YENEEA. This CDR3 has 16 residues. The junction had 10 bases not matched to a gene; V was cut back by 6 bases and J by 6 bases. In nucleotides, the CDR3 is TGTGCCAGCAGTCCCACCGGGACTAGCGGATTCAATGAGCAGTTCTTC. Translating gives CASSPTGTSGFNEQFF.

V is TRBV7-3 and J is TRBJ1-1; D possibly corresponds to TRBD1 (6 bases). CDR1 and CDR2 from the germline V gene are SGHTA and FQGTGA. V lost 1 base to trimming and J lost 1 base, with 10 bases between them. The CDR3 runs 15 residues. The CDR3 bases are TGTGCCAGCAGCTTAAACCCGACAGGGAACACTGAAGCTTTCTTT. Translating it yields CASSLNPTGNTEAFF.